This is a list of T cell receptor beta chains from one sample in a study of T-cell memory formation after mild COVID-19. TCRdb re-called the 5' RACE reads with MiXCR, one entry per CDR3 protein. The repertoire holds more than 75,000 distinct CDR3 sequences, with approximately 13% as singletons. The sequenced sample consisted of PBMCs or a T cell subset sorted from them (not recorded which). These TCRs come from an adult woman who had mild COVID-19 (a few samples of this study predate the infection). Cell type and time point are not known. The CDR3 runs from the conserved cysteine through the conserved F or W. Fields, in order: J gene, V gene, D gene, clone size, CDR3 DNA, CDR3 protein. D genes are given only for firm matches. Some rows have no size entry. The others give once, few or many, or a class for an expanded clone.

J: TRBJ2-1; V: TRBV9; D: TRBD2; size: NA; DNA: TGTGCCAGCAGCATCACACTAGCGGAGAGATACAATGAGCAGTTCTTC; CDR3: CASSITLAERYNEQFF
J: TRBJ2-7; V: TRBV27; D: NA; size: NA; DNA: TGTGCCAGCAGCCGTGACAGCACCTACGAGCAGTACTTC; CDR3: CASSRDSTYEQYF
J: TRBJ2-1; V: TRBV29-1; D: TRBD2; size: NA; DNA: TGCAGCGTTGAAACTAGCGGGGCCTACAATGAGCAGTTCTTC; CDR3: CSVETSGAYNEQFF
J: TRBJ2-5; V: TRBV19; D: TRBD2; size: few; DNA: TGTGCCAGTAGTATGTTTCAAGCGGGGGCACAAGAGACCCAGTACTTC; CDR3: CASSMFQAGAQETQYF
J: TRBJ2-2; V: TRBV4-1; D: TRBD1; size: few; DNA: TGCGCCAGCAGCGGTGGACAGGGGCTACCGAACACCGGGGAGCTGTTTTTT; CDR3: CASSGGQGLPNTGELFF
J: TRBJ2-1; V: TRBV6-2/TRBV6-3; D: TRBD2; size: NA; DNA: TGTGCCAGCAGTTACCAAGCGGGAGCAGAGCAGTTCTTC; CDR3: CASSYQAGAEQFF
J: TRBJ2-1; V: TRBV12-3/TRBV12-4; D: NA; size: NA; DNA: TGTGCCAGCAGTTTAGGACAGGCTGGGCCAATTGAGCAGTTCTTC; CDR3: CASSLGQAGPIEQFF
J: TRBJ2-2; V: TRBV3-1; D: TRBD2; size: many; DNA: TGTGCCAGCAGCCAAAGTCGGGAGGCCGGGGAGCTGTTTTTT; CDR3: CASSQSREAGELFF
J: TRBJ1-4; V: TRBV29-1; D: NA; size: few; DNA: TGCAGCGTTGGATACTCGGAGGAAAAACTGTTTTTT; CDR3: CSVGYSEEKLFF
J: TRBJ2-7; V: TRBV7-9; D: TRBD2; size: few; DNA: TGTGCCAGCAGCTTAGGGACTAGCGTTACCTACGAGCAGTACTTC; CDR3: CASSLGTSVTYEQYF
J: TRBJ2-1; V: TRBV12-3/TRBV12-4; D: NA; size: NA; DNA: TGTGCCAGCAACGGGGCTACCACCGCCTACAATGAGCAGTTCTTC; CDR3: CASNGATTAYNEQFF
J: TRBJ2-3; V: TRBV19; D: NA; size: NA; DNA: TGTGCCAGTAGTACTCGGACTCGCCGCACAGATACGCAGTATTTT; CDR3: CASSTRTRRTDTQYF
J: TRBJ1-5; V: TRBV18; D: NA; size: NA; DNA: TGTGCCAGCTCCCCCACAGGGTACTATCAGCCCCAGCATTTT; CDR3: CASSPTGYYQPQHF
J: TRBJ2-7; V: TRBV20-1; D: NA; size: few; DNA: TGCAGTGCTTACGCCGGGACACACATTAGCTCCTACGAGCAGTACTTC; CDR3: CSAYAGTHISSYEQYF
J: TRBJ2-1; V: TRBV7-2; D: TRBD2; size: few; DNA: TGTGCCAGCAGCCCCCCTGGCGGGGGGAAAAACAATGAGCAGTTCTTC; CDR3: CASSPPGGGKNNEQFF
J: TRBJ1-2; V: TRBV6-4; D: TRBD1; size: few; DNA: TGTGCCAGCAGTGACGCACCTCTGAAGGACAGGGGGCGAGATGGCTACACCTTC; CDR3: CASSDAPLKDRGRDGYTF
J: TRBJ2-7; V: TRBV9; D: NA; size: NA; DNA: TGTGCCAGCAGCGTAGCGGGGACGTTGAGCTCCTACGAGCAGTACTTC; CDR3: CASSVAGTLSSYEQYF
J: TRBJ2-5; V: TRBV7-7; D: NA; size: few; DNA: TGTGCCAGCAGCTCATCCGAGGGGACCTTAGAGACCCAGTACTTC; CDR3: CASSSSEGTLETQYF
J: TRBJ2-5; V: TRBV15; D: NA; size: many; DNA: TGTGACTACCAGGAGACCCAGTACTTC; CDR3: CDYQETQYF
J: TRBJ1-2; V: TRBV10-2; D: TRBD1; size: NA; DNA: TGCGCCAGCAGTGAGTCGAGGCCAGGGGGCTACTATGGCTACACCTTC; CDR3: CASSESRPGGYYGYTF
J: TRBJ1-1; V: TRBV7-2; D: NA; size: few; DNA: TGTGCCAGCAGCTTCGGCCTAGGGGCAGGGTTTCTGAACACTGAAGCTTTCTTT; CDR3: CASSFGLGAGFLNTEAFF
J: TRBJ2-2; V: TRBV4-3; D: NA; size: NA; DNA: TGCGCCAGCAGCCAAGATCGAGGGAACACCGGGGAGCTGTTTTTT; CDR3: CASSQDRGNTGELFF
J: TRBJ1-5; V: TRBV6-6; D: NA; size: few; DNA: TGTGCCAGCAGCCCGCCGGGTCAGCCCCAGCATTTT; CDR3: CASSPPGQPQHF
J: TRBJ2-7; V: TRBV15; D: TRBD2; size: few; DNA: TGTGCCTCCCTAACTAGCGGGAGCTCCTACGAGCAGTACTTC; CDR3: CASLTSGSSYEQYF
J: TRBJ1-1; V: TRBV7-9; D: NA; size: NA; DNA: TGTGCCAGCAGCTTCGGGGGGGGTGAAGCTTTCTTT; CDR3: CASSFGGGEAFF